Following are 13 T cell receptor beta chains from one sample sequenced in a study of blood T cell repertoires in COVID-19. Sequencing was performed with immunoSEQ multiplex PCR; in TCRdb, only in-frame clones are kept and a portion is missing. The sample has hundreds of thousands of clones; around 89% are singletons. Sequenced input: PBMCs or T cells enriched from blood (not recorded which). Receptors originate from an older woman in a cohort exposed to, infected with or recovered from COVID-19 (not recorded which).

V is TRBV7-2 and J is TRBJ2-3; 15 positions match TRBD2. With 5 bases clipped from V and 2 bases from J, the junction kept 8 bases outside the gene matches. From germline, CDR1 is SGHTA and CDR2 FQGNSA. The CDR3 consists of 18 residues. The CDR3 loop is CASSPPGLAGGATDTQYF. The DNA of the CDR3 is TGTGCCAGCAGCCCGCCGGGACTAGCGGGAGGCGCCACAGATACGCAGTATTTT.

In this sample, this clone turned up once. J is TRBJ1-2 and V is TRBV30; 7 positions match TRBD1. Germline V gene sequence: CDR1 GTSNPN, CDR2 SVGIG (reference sequence). The CDR3 is 15 residues long. Losses at the gene ends were 4 bases for V and 5 bases for J; bases not matched to a gene: 13. The CDR3: CAWTWSRGTGYGYTF. CDR3 in DNA: TGTGCCTGGACGTGGAGCAGGGGGACTGGGTATGGCTACACCTTC.

The V gene is TRBV5-1, the J gene TRBJ2-1; 9 bases align to TRBD2. J was trimmed by 4 bases and V by 4 bases; bases with no gene match: 12. The V gene's germline CDR1 is SGHRS and CDR2 YFSETQ. This CDR3 comprises 17 residues. The CDR3 loop is CASSPNPPSGAYNEQFF. CDR3 DNA: TGCGCCAGCAGCCCGAATCCCCCTAGCGGGGCTTACAATGAGCAGTTCTTC.

The table lists this clone with a few counts. The rearrangement uses TRBV11-2 and TRBJ2-7; 7 positions match TRBD2. Losses at the gene ends were 3 bases for V and 2 bases for J; bases not matched to a gene: 7. This CDR3 is built from 15 residues. Looked up from germline, CDR1 is SGHAT and CDR2 is FQNNGV. CDR3: CASSFAAGDPYEQYF. Here the CDR3 DNA reads TGTGCCAGCAGCTTTGCCGCGGGAGATCCCTACGAGCAGTACTTC.

The chain links TRBV7-8 to TRBJ1-5; 7 bases map to TRBD1. The length of the CDR3 is 14 residues. Germline V lookup: CDR1 SGHVS, CDR2 FQNEAQ. Unmatched junction bases numbered 4, after V lost 5 bases and J lost 3 bases. CDR3 sequence: CASSDGTVNQPQHF. In DNA form, the CDR3 reads TGTGCCAGCAGCGACGGGACAGTCAATCAGCCCCAGCATTTT. Using reference TRBV7-8 and TRBJ1-5 for the parts outside the CDR3, the full variable domain is GAGVSQSPRYKVAKRGQDVALRCDPISGHVSLFWYQQALGQGPEFLTYFQNEAQLDKSGLPSDRFFAERPEGSVSTLKIQRTQQEDSAVYLCASSDGTVNQPQHFGDGTRLSIL.

Points on this clone: The identical CDR3 is also encoded by other nucleotide sequences in the sample. The CDR3 nucleotides read TGTGCCAGCAGTTTATCGGGGGGAGGCAATCAGCCCCAGCATTTT. This sequence encodes CASSLSGGGNQPQHF. The rearrangement uses TRBV27 and TRBJ1-5, with D possibly matching TRBD1 (5 bases). Germline V CDR1 and CDR2: MNHEY, SMNVEV (reference sequence). Between the trimmed V and J ends, which lost 0 bases and 2 bases, there was a span of 8 bases. The CDR3 runs 15 residues.

V gene TRBV9 combines with J gene TRBJ2-7, with 8 bases matching TRBD2. Germline CDR1 SGDLS, CDR2 YYNGEE. V lost 4 bases and J lost 0; bases outside the gene matches: 3. The CDR3 is made up of 14 amino acids. For the CDR3, the DNA is TGTGCCAGCAGCTCCGGGACTAGCTCCTACGAGCAGTACTTC. It encodes CASSSGTSSYEQYF. The variable domain in full, completed from reference TRBV9 and TRBJ2-7, reads DSGVTQTPKHLITATGQRVTLRCSPRSGDLSVYWYQQSLDQGLQFLIQYYNGEERAKGNILERFSAQQFPDLHSELNLSSLELGDSALYFCASSSGTSSYEQYFGPGTRLTVT.

V gene TRBV9 combines with J gene TRBJ2-5, with 11 bases aligning to TRBD2. Germline assignment: CDR1 SGDLS and CDR2 YYNGEE. V trimming: 3 bases; J trimming: 5 bases; junction bases outside the gene matches: 6. This CDR3 has 15 amino acids. CDR3 protein: CASSGLAGGGETQYF. The CDR3 DNA reads as TGTGCCAGCAGCGGTCTAGCGGGAGGAGGCGAGACCCAGTACTTC.

The chain links TRBV21-1 to TRBJ1-5; TRBD1 reflects the table's D call only, with no check against the DNA. TRBV21-1 is an annotated pseudogene. The CDR3 covers 22 residues. This CDR3 is CASSKSGAQEGARFSRNQPQHF. The CDR3 DNA reads TGTGCCAGCAGCAAATCGGGCGCCCAGGAGGGGGCGAGATTTAGCCGCAATCAGCCCCAGCATTTT.

The chain couples TRBV7-9 to TRBJ2-3; D not resolved. The CDR3 consists of 12 residues. The V end was cut by 5 bases, the J end by 6 bases, with 9 bases between. CDR1 and CDR2 (germline): SEHNR, FQNEAQ (reference sequence). CDR3 DNA: TGTGCCAGCAGCCGAGCAGCGGATACGCAGTATTTT. It translates to CASSRAADTQYF.

The DNA for the CDR3 is TGTGCCTGGAGCGGGGACAGGCGACGATATGGCTACACCTTC. It yields the protein CAWSGDRRRYGYTF. The chain combines TRBV30 with TRBJ1-2, with 8 bases lining up with TRBD1. The CDR3 is 14 residues long. Germline CDR1 and CDR2: GTSNPN and SVGIG (reference sequence). V lost 3 bases and J lost 5; bases outside the gene matches: 8.

The chain is built from TRBV5-4 and TRBJ1-3, with a weak D call TRBD1 (5 bases). This CDR3 has 15 residues. Germline V gene sequence: CDR1 SGHNT, CDR2 YYREEE (reference sequence). The V and J ends lost 4 bases and 0 bases respectively, with 11 bases between them. CDR3 bases: TGTGCCAGCAGCCACAGGCAATCCTCTGGAAACACCATATATTTT. Translated, it gives CASSHRQSSGNTIYF.

This chain connects TRBV30 to TRBJ2-1, with D possibly being TRBD2 (5 bases). This CDR3 contains 14 residues. CDR1 and CDR2 (germline): GTSNPN, SVGIG (reference sequence). The germline V and J ends were trimmed by 0 bases and 2 bases, with 8 bases remaining between them. The CDR3 bases are TGTGCCTGGAGTGTGAGGGTACCCTACAATGAGCAGTTCTTC. Translated: CAWSVRVPYNEQFF.